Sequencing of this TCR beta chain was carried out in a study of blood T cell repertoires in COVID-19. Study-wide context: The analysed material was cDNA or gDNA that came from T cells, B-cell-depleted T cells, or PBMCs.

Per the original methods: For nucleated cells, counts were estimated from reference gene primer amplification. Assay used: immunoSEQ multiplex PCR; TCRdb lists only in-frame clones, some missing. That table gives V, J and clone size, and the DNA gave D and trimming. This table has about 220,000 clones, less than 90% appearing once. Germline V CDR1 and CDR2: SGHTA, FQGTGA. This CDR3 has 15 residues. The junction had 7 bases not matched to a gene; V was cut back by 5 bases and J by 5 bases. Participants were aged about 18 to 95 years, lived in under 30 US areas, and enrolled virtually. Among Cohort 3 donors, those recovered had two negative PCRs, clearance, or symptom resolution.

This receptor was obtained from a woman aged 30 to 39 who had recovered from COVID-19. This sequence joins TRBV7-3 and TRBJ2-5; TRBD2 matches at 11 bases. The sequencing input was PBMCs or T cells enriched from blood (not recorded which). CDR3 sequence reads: CASSPSGGNFETQYF. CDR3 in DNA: TGTGCCAGCAGCCCTAGCGGGGGGAATTTTGAGACCCAGTACTTC.